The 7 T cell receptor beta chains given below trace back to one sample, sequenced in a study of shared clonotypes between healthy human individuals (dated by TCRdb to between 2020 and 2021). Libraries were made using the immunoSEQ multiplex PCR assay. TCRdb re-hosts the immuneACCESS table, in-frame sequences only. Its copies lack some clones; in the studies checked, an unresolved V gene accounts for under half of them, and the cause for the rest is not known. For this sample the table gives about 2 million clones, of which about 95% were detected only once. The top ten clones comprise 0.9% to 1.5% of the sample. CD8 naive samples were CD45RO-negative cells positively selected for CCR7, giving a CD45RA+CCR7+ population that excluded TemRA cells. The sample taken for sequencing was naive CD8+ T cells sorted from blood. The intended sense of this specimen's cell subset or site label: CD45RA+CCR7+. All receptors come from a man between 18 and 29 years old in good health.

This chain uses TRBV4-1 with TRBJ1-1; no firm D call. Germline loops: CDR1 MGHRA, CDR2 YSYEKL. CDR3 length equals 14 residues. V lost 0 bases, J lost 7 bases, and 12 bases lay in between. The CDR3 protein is CASSQEAGWNEAFF. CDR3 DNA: TGCGCCAGCAGCCAAGAGGCGGGCTGGAATGAAGCTTTCTTT.

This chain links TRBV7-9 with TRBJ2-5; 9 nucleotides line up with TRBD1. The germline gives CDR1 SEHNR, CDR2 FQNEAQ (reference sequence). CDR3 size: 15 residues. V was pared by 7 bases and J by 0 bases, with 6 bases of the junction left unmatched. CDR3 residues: CASTRRDRDQETQYF. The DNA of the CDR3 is TGTGCCAGCACCCGCCGGGACAGGGACCAAGAGACCCAGTACTTC.

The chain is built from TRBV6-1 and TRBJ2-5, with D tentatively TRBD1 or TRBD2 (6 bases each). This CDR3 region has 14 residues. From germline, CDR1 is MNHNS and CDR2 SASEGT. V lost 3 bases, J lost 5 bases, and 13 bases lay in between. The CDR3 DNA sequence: TGTGCCAGCAGTGATTCCGGGGGCCTCGAGACCCAGTACTTC. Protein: CASSDSGGLETQYF.

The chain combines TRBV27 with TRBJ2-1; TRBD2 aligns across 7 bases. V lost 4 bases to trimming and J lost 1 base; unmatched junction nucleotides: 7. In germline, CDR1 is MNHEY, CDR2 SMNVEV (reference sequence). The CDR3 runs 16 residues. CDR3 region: CASSSSRGESYNEQFF. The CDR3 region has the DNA TGTGCCAGCAGTTCCTCCCGGGGGGAGTCCTACAATGAGCAGTTCTTC.

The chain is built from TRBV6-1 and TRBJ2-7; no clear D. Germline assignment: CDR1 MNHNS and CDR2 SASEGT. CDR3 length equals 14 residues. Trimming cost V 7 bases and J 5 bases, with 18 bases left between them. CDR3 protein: CASTLRRAGHEQYF. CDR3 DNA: TGTGCCAGCACCCTCCGTAGGGCTGGGCACGAGCAGTACTTC.

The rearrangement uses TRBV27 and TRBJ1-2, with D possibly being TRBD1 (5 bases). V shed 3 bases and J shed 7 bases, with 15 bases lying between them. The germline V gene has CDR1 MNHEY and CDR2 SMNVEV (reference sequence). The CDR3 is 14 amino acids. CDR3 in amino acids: CASSFRREGLGYTF. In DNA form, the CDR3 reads TGTGCCAGCAGTTTCCGCCGTGAGGGACTTGGCTACACCTTC.

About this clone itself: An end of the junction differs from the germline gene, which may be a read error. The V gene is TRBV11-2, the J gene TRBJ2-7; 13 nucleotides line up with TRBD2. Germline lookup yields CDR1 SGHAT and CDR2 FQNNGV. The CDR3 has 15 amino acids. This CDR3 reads CASSQLAGGPYEQYF. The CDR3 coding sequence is TGCGCCAGCAGCCAACTAGCGGGAGGGCCCTACGAGCAGTACTTC.